The entry below describes one T cell receptor beta chain. V was trimmed by 5 bases and J by 7 bases, leaving 14 bases between them. CDR3 length: 13 amino acids. The V gene's germline CDR1 is SEHNR and CDR2 FQNEAQ (reference sequence). The record originates from a study of T cells in Graves' hyperthyroidism and ophthalmopathy. Amplified TCR beta CDR3 regions derived from RNA transcripts. The HTBI primer set served for first-round RT-PCR of the TCR CDR3. TCRdb passed the multiplex PCR reads through MiXCR, listing each CDR3 protein once. Seen here are around 600,000 distinct CDR3 sequences, about 45% observed once, and the top ten hold more than 7%. For the diagnoses, clinical symptoms, serum thyroxine and TRAb, thyroid ultrasound and orbital computed tomography were used.

Source material: peripheral blood or thyroid tissue (not recorded which). This clonotype was obtained from an adult man with Graves' disease, either hyperthyroidism or ophthalmopathy (not recorded which). The chain is built from TRBV7-9 and TRBJ1-2, with TRBD1 as a possible D gene (5 bases). CDR3 in amino acids: CASSVDSIAGYTF. In DNA, the CDR3 is TGTGCCAGCAGCGTTGACAGTATAGCTGGCTACACCTTC.